Listed below are T cell receptor beta chains from one sample, sequenced in a study of T cell responses to AZD1222 COVID-19 vaccine. Assay used: immunoSEQ multiplex PCR; TCRdb lists only in-frame clones, some missing. The table includes around 56,000 clones, more than 70% detected once. Here the sequenced sample was peripheral blood, taken 28 days after the second AZD1222 dose. The source of these receptors is an adult who received the AZD1222 COVID-19 vaccine. Each CDR3 is given with its conserved first and last residue. A D gene is named only where the DNA matches it firmly. The size of a clone is reported for some rows only, either as once, few or many, or as a class for expanded clones.

d_gene: TRBD2; abundance: NA; v_gene: TRBV30; j_gene: TRBJ2-7; CDR3nt: TGTGCCTGGAGAGGAGCGGGAGGAGCCGAAGAGCAGTACTTC; CDR3aa: CAWRGAGGAEEQYF
d_gene: TRBD1; abundance: NA; v_gene: TRBV4-2; j_gene: TRBJ2-7; CDR3nt: TGTGCCAGCAGCCAAGAATACTCGCGGACAGGCTCCTACGAGCAGTACTTC; CDR3aa: CASSQEYSRTGSYEQYF
d_gene: NA; abundance: NA; v_gene: TRBV6-5; j_gene: TRBJ2-7; CDR3nt: TGTGCCAGCAGTTACGGTCGTTTCTACGAGCAGTACTTC; CDR3aa: CASSYGRFYEQYF
d_gene: NA; abundance: NA; v_gene: TRBV7-9; j_gene: TRBJ1-1; CDR3nt: TGTGCCAGCAGCTTATTTGGCTCCAACACTGAAGCTTTCTTT; CDR3aa: CASSLFGSNTEAFF
d_gene: NA; abundance: NA; v_gene: TRBV5-1; j_gene: TRBJ1-1; CDR3nt: TGCGCCAGCAGCTTGCAAGATGGGGACACTGAAGCTTTCTTT; CDR3aa: CASSLQDGDTEAFF
d_gene: NA; abundance: medium-sized; v_gene: TRBV19; j_gene: TRBJ1-5; CDR3nt: TGTGCCAGTAGTATTCCGGGAAGCAATCAGCCCCAGCATTTT; CDR3aa: CASSIPGSNQPQHF
d_gene: TRBD1; abundance: NA; v_gene: TRBV5-4; j_gene: TRBJ1-2; CDR3nt: TGTGCCAGCAGCGAGGGACAGGGGGACGGCTATGGCTACACCTTC; CDR3aa: CASSEGQGDGYGYTF
d_gene: NA; abundance: NA; v_gene: TRBV6-2/TRBV6-3; j_gene: TRBJ1-5; CDR3nt: TGTGCCAGCAGCCTGGGGGCAGGGAGGAATCAGCCCCAGCATTTT; CDR3aa: CASSLGAGRNQPQHF
d_gene: TRBD1; abundance: NA; v_gene: TRBV7-2; j_gene: TRBJ2-2; CDR3nt: TGTGCCAGCAGTAGGAGGACAGGGGGCCCCGGGGAGCTGTTTTTT; CDR3aa: CASSRRTGGPGELFF
d_gene: NA; abundance: NA; v_gene: TRBV5-1; j_gene: TRBJ2-5; CDR3nt: TGCGCCAGCAGCTTGGTTGGGGCTCAAGAGACCCAGTACTTC; CDR3aa: CASSLVGAQETQYF
d_gene: TRBD1; abundance: NA; v_gene: TRBV24-1; j_gene: TRBJ1-1; CDR3nt: TGTGCCACCAAGAGGACAGGGGGCAACACTGAAGCTTTCTTT; CDR3aa: CATKRTGGNTEAFF
d_gene: NA; abundance: NA; v_gene: TRBV28; j_gene: TRBJ2-3; CDR3nt: TGTGCCAGCAGTTTCCGTGGGGGTACGCAGTATTTT; CDR3aa: CASSFRGGTQYF
d_gene: NA; abundance: few; v_gene: TRBV5-1; j_gene: TRBJ2-1; CDR3nt: TGCGCCAGCAGCGTGACTAGTCAGAGCTCCTACAATGAGCAGTTCTTC; CDR3aa: CASSVTSQSSYNEQFF
d_gene: TRBD1; abundance: NA; v_gene: TRBV20-1; j_gene: TRBJ1-6; CDR3nt: TGCAGTGCTAGTCGGGACAGAGGCTCACCCCTCCACTTT; CDR3aa: CSASRDRGSPLHF
d_gene: TRBD1; abundance: once; v_gene: TRBV6-5; j_gene: TRBJ2-7; CDR3nt: TGTGCCAGCAGCCGAGGACAGGGGGGCAACGAGCAGTACTTC; CDR3aa: CASSRGQGGNEQYF
d_gene: TRBD2; abundance: once; v_gene: TRBV5-4; j_gene: TRBJ2-1; CDR3nt: TGTGCCAGCAGCCCCTCAACTAGCGGGTCCTACAATGAGCAGTTCTTC; CDR3aa: CASSPSTSGSYNEQFF
d_gene: NA; abundance: NA; v_gene: TRBV19; j_gene: TRBJ2-7; CDR3nt: TGTGCCAGTATAAGAAGACAGTTCTACGAGCAGTACTTC; CDR3aa: CASIRRQFYEQYF
d_gene: NA; abundance: NA; v_gene: TRBV7-2; j_gene: TRBJ2-1; CDR3nt: TGTGCCAGCAGCTTACTAGTTTGGCAGATTAGCTCCTACAATGAGCAGTTCTTC; CDR3aa: CASSLLVWQISSYNEQFF